The rows below give T cell receptor beta chains drawn from one sample of a study of blood T cell repertoires in COVID-19. Clones were sequenced by immunoSEQ multiplex PCR, and TCRdb holds only the in-frame ones, with some missing. The sample has 160,000 or so clones, roughly 88% seen once. What was sequenced was PBMCs or T cells enriched from blood (not recorded which). Receptors were obtained from a man aged 45 to 65 who had recovered from COVID-19. The CDR3 runs from the conserved cysteine through the conserved F or W. Each record gives: clone size, D gene, J gene, V gene, CDR3 DNA, CDR3 protein. The D gene is left open where the match is weak. Clone size appears in some rows only: once, few, many, or a class for an expanded clone.

-	-	TRBJ1-6	TRBV3-1/TRBV3-2	TGTGCCAGCAGCCCCCGGGAGGGGTGGCCGGCACCCCTCCACTTT	CASSPREGWPAPLHF
-	-	TRBJ2-3	TRBV2	TGTGCCAGCAGCGACGGGACATCAGATACGCAGTATTTT	CASSDGTSDTQYF
-	TRBD2	TRBJ2-5	TRBV7-7	TGTGCCAGCAGCGCGACCGGGACTAGCGGCAATGTGGCCCAGTACTTC	CASSATGTSGNVAQYF
-	-	TRBJ1-6	TRBV9	TGTGCCAGCAGCGTAGCTATACGGTCGGGGTTGGAACCCCTCCACTTT	CASSVAIRSGLEPLHF
-	-	TRBJ2-1	TRBV12-2	TGTGCAAGTCGACTCATTCCTAGCGGGGGGTTATGGGAGCAGTTCTTC	CASRLIPSGGLWEQFF
-	TRBD1	TRBJ1-2	TRBV28	TGTGCCAGCAGTTTTCAGGGGGCGGGTGGCTACACCTTC	CASSFQGAGGYTF
-	-	TRBJ1-1	TRBV5-1	TGCGCCAGCAGCTTGGAGCAGAACACTGAAGCTTTCTTT	CASSLEQNTEAFF
once	-	TRBJ1-1	TRBV20-1	TGCAGTGCTAGTTCCCACGGAGGGGAGAACGCTGAAGCTTTCTTT	CSASSHGGENAEAFF
-	TRBD2	TRBJ2-3	TRBV9	TGTGCCAGCAGCGATTTTGCGGGGGAAGGAGATACGCAGTATTTT	CASSDFAGEGDTQYF
-	TRBD1	TRBJ2-3	TRBV30	TGTGCCTGGAGTGTAACAGGGGGAGGCACAGATACGCAGTATTTT	CAWSVTGGGTDTQYF
-	-	TRBJ1-2	TRBV5-4	TGTGCCAGCAGCTTGGCCGAGGGTACTAGTGGCTACACCTTC	CASSLAEGTSGYTF
-	TRBD1	TRBJ2-5	TRBV5-4	TGTGCCAGCAGCTCAGGGACAGGGAGGGAGACCCAGTACTTC	CASSSGTGRETQYF
-	-	TRBJ2-5	TRBV11-2	TGTGCCAGCAGCTTAGGTCTCGGCAGGGGTGAGACCCAGTACTTC	CASSLGLGRGETQYF
-	-	TRBJ1-1	TRBV21-1	TGTGCCAGCCAGTACCGACAGGGCGTCACTGAAGCTTTCTTT	CASQYRQGVTEAFF
once	-	TRBJ2-7	TRBV5-4	TGTGCCAGCAGCTTAGAGGGCCCGCACGAGCAGTACTTC	CASSLEGPHEQYF
-	-	TRBJ1-1	TRBV4-1	TGCGCCAGCAGCCAACCAGGGGAAGCGGCTGAAGCTTTCTTT	CASSQPGEAAEAFF
-	TRBD1	TRBJ1-5	TRBV6-6	TGTGCCAGCGACGGATGGGACAGGGTTCAGCCCCAGCATTTT	CASDGWDRVQPQHF
-	-	TRBJ2-7	TRBV3-1/TRBV3-2	TGTGCCAGCAGCCAAGCGGGGATCTACGAGCAGTACTTC	CASSQAGIYEQYF
-	-	TRBJ2-1	TRBV7-8	TGTGCCAGCACCTCCATCATAGATAGAACGGTTGAGCAGTTCTTC	CASTSIIDRTVEQFF
-	-	TRBJ1-2	TRBV28	TGTGCCGCCAAACACGGGGCAGGGGTGGACTATGGCTACACCTTC	CAAKHGAGVDYGYTF
-	-	TRBJ1-6	TRBV5-5	TGTGCCAGCAGCGCCCCTAATAATTCACCCCTCCACTTT	CASSAPNNSPLHF
once	TRBD1	TRBJ2-7	TRBV4-1	TGCGCCAGCAGCCGGACAGGGTTCGACGAGCAGTACTTC	CASSRTGFDEQYF
once	-	TRBJ2-2	TRBV3-1/TRBV3-2	TGTGCCAGCAGCCAAGACAGGGTCTTGGACACCGGGGAGCTGTTTTTT	CASSQDRVLDTGELFF
-	-	TRBJ1-2	TRBV30	TGTGCCTGGAGATCCCCCGCAGGGTACAACTATGGCTACACCTTC	CAWRSPAGYNYGYTF
once	-	TRBJ1-2	TRBV11-2	TGTGCCAGCAGCGATCCAGGGCAGGTCAACTATGGCTACACCTTC	CASSDPGQVNYGYTF
-	-	TRBJ2-2	TRBV5-6	TGTGCCAGCAGCTTGAGCGGGACAAGAAACACCGGGGAGCTGTTTTTT	CASSLSGTRNTGELFF
once	-	TRBJ2-3	TRBV10-2	TGCGCCAGCATGGCCTTTACCCCCACAGATACGCAGTATTTT	CASMAFTPTDTQYF
-	-	TRBJ1-2	TRBV3-1/TRBV3-2	TGTGCCAGCAGCCAAACTACCCTTTATAGGCGCGGCTACACCTTC	CASSQTTLYRRGYTF
-	-	TRBJ1-1	TRBV5-1	TGCGCCAGCAGCTTGGGCGGATTGGGTGCTGAAGCTTTCTTT	CASSLGGLGAEAFF
-	-	TRBJ2-7	TRBV3-1/TRBV3-2	TGTGCCAGCAGCCAAGATGCACGGTACGAGCAGTACTTC	CASSQDARYEQYF
-	TRBD1	TRBJ1-5	TRBV28	TGTGCCAGCGGGACAGCACCAAGCAATCAGCCCCAGCATTTT	CASGTAPSNQPQHF
-	-	TRBJ2-2	TRBV7-9	TGTGCCAGCAGCTTACCACAGAGTCCGAACACCGGGGAGCTGTTTTTT	CASSLPQSPNTGELFF
-	-	TRBJ2-3	TRBV18	TGTGCCAGCTCACCACAAAACGGGGTTGTCACAGATACGCAGTATTTT	CASSPQNGVVTDTQYF
-	-	TRBJ2-2	TRBV5-4	TGTGCCAGCAGCTTGGGGGGAGGCACCGGGGAGCTGTTTTTT	CASSLGGGTGELFF